This T cell receptor (beta chain) was captured by sequencing in a study of cytomegalovirus exposure and HLA in healthy donors. The PCR used 60 Vbeta and 13 Jbeta primers. Sequenced by immunoSEQ multiplex PCR; TCRdb stores in-frame clones only, minus some. The profile shows about 250,000 clones, roughly 80% of them singletons. CDR3 size: 17 residues. Regarding this clone: Antigen: not known.

Study results and caveats: Cytomegalovirus association was listed for around 180 TCR beta chains. Common viral pathogens (according to a later analysis) appeared linked to several of the most significant clusters.

The receptor's source is a girl aged 2 to 10 in good health and CMV-seronegative. The chain carries TRBV21-1 and TRBJ2-2; TRBD1, the D gene given by the table, was not confirmed from the DNA. TRBV21-1 has pseudogene status. The specimen sequenced was PBMCs. Here the CDR3 reads CASSTCDRGRVTGELFF. DNA of the CDR3: TGTGCCAGCAGCACGTGCGACAGGGGACGAGTCACCGGGGAGCTGTTTTTT.